This TCR beta chain is from a study of T cell responses to AZD1222 COVID-19 vaccine. This CDR3 is 18 amino acids long. The germline CDR1 and CDR2 sequences are SGHRS and YFSETQ. V was pared by 1 base and J by 6 bases, with 9 bases of the junction left unmatched. The repertoire was sequenced with immunoSEQ multiplex PCR; TCRdb's copy has only in-frame clones and lacks some. Of about 83,000 clones in the sample, roughly 90% were seen once. The sequence was collected from an adult in good health. This chain uses TRBV5-1 with TRBJ2-1, with 14 bases identical to TRBD2. Sample: peripheral blood, taken on day 0 of MenACWY control vaccination. The CDR3 DNA reads TGCGCCAGCAGCTTGTTTCCTGGGACTAGCGGGAGAGGCAATGAGCAGTTCTTC. It encodes CASSLFPGTSGRGNEQFF. Using reference TRBV5-1 and TRBJ2-1 for the parts outside the CDR3, the full variable domain is KAGVTQTPRYLIKTRGQQVTLSCSPISGHRSVSWYQQTPGQGLQFLFEYFSETQRNKGNFPGRFSGRQFSNSRSEMNVSTLELGDSALYLCASSLFPGTSGRGNEQFFGPGTRLTVL.